This T cell receptor (beta chain) was captured in a study of T cells after yellow fever vaccination. This CDR3 has 14 amino acids. TCRdb called the 5' RACE reads again in MiXCR, with one record for every CDR3 protein. The repertoire consists of approximately 350,000 distinct CDR3 sequences, with 11% occurring once and the leading ten covering roughly 18%. This clonotype was seen just once. This sample comprised PBMCs, obtained on the day of the first yellow fever vaccination. This chain uses TRBV21-1 with TRBJ2-5; TRBD2, the table's D call, was not compared with the DNA. TRBV21-1 is assigned pseudogene status. The clonotype comes from a man between 18 and 29 years old who received the YFV17D yellow fever vaccine. The CDR3 is CASLGLADQETQYF. CDR3 DNA: TGTGCCAGCTTGGGACTAGCCGATCAAGAGACCCAGTACTTC.